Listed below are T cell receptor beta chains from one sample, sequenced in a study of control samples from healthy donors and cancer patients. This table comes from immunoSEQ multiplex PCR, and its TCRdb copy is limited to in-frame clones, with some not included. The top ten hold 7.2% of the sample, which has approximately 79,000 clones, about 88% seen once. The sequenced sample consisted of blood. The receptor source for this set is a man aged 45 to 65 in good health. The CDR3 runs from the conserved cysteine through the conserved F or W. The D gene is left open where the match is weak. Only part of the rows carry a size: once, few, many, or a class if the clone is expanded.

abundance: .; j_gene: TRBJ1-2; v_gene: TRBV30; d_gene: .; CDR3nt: TGTGCCTGGAGTGTAAGGGGGGGGACGGGCTATGGCTACACCTTC; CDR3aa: CAWSVRGGTGYGYTF
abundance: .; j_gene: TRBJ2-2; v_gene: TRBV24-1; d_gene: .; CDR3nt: TGTGCCACCAGTGATTCCGGCAGGCTGGGCACCGGGGAGCTGTTTTTT; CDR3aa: CATSDSGRLGTGELFF
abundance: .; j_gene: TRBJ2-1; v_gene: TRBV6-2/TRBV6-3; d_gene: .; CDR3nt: TGTGCCAGCAGTTTTTCGAATGAGCAGTTCTTC; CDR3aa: CASSFSNEQFF
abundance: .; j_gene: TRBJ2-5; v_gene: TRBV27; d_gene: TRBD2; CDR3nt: TGTGCCAGCAGGCGGGGGGAACGGAAACAAGAGACCCAGTACTTC; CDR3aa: CASRRGERKQETQYF
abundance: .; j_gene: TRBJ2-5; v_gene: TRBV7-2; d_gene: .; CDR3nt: TGTGCCAGCAGCCCTTTGTCGGAGACCCAGTACTTC; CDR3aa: CASSPLSETQYF
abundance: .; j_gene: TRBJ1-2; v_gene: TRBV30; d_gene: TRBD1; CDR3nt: TGTGCCTGGAGTGAGCGATCAGGACAGGGATACTATGGCTACACCTTC; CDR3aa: CAWSERSGQGYYGYTF
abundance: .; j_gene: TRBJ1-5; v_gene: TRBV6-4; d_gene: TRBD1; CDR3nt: TGTGCCAGCAGGACAGGGGGCGATACGCGACGCCGCAATCAGCCCCAGCATTTT; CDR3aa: CASRTGGDTRRRNQPQHF
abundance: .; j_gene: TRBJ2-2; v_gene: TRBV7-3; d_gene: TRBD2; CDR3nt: TGTGCCAGCAGCCAAAATCCGAGGGGTAGCGGGGGGAACACCGGGGAGCTGTTTTTT; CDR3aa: CASSQNPRGSGGNTGELFF
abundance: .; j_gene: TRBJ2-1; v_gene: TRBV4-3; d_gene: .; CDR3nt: TGCGCCAGCAGCCAGGCTGTGAGTAAACACAATGAGCAGTTCTTC; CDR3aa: CASSQAVSKHNEQFF
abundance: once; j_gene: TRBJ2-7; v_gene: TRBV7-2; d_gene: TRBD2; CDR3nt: TGTGCCAGCAGCCCAAAGTGGGCTAGCGGGTCCTACGAGCAGTACTTC; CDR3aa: CASSPKWASGSYEQYF
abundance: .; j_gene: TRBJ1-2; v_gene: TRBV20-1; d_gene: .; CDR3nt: TGCAGTGCTGGGCTCGGCTACACCTTC; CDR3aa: CSAGLGYTF
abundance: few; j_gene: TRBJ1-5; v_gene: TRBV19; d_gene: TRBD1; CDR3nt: TGTGCCAGTAGTATAGGCGGGACAGTAAGTCAGCCCCAGCATTTT; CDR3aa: CASSIGGTVSQPQHF
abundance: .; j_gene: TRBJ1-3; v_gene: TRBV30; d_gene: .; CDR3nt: TGTGCCTGGAGGGGAATCCTCTCTGGAAACACCATATATTTT; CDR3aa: CAWRGILSGNTIYF
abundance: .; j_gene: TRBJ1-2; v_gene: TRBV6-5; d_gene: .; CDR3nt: TGTGCCAGCAGTTATCAGGACAGTGGCTACACCTTC; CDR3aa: CASSYQDSGYTF
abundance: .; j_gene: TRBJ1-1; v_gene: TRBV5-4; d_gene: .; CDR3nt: TGTGCCAGCAGCTTGGCCAAAGGGGGGTGGACTGAAGCTTTCTTT; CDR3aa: CASSLAKGGWTEAFF
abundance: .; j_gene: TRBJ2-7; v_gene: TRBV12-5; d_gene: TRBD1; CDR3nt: TGTGCTACACAAGAGGGACAGTACTACGAGCAGTACTTC; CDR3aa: CATQEGQYYEQYF
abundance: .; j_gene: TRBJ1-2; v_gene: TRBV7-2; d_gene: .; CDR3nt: TGTGCCAGCAGCTTAGTTCCGACTAACTATGGCTACACCTTC; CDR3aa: CASSLVPTNYGYTF
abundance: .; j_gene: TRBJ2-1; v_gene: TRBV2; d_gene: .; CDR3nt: TGTGCCAGCAGTGGGTCAGAGTGGGTGGAGCAGTTCTTC; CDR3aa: CASSGSEWVEQFF
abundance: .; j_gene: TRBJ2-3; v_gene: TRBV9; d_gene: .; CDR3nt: TGTGCCAGCAGCGCTTCCGGGACACCCAGGAGCACAGATACGCAGTATTTT; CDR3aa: CASSASGTPRSTDTQYF
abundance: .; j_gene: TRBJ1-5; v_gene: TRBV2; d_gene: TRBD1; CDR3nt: TGTGCCAGCAGTGAAGCTAGACAGGGGATTAGCAATCAGCCCCAGCATTTT; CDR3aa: CASSEARQGISNQPQHF
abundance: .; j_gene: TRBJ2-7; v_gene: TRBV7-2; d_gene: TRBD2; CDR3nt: TGTGCCAGCAGCCCCGGACTAGCTACCTACGAGCAGTACTTC; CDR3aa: CASSPGLATYEQYF
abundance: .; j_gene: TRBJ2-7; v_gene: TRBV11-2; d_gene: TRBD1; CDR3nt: TGTGCCAGCAGCACCCACAGGGGGCGCGCCTACGAGCAGTACTTC; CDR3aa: CASSTHRGRAYEQYF
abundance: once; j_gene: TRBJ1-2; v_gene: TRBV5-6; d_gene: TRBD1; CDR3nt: TGTGCCAGCAGTCGACAGGGGAATGTAGATGGCTACACCTTC; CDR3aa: CASSRQGNVDGYTF
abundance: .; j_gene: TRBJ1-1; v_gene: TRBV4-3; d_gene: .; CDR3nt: TGCGCCAGCAGCCAAGCCCGGTTACGGAACACTGAAGCTTTCTTT; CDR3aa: CASSQARLRNTEAFF
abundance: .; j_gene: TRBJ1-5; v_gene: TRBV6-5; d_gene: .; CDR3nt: TGTGCCAGCAACACAGCCTATAGCAATCAGCCCCAGCATTTT; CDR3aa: CASNTAYSNQPQHF
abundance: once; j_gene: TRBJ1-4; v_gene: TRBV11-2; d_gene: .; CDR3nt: TGTGCCAGCAGCTTAGCCCCGGATACAGGCGAAGATGAAAAACTGTTTTTT; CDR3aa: CASSLAPDTGEDEKLFF
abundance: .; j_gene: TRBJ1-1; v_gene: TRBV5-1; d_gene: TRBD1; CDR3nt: TGCGCCAGCAGCGGGGCGACAGGGGACACTGAAGCTTTCTTT; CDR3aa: CASSGATGDTEAFF
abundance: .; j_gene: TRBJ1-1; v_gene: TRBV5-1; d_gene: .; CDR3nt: TGCGCCAGCAGCTTTGGTCCGTCGGGGAGCACTGAAGCTTTCTTT; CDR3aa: CASSFGPSGSTEAFF
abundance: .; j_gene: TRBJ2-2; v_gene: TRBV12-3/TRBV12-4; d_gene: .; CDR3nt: TGTGCCAGCTACCGGGGCCAAGGTGGGGAGCTGTTTTTT; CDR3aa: CASYRGQGGELFF
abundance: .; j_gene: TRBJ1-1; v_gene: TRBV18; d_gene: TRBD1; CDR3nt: TGTGCCAGCTCGCAAACAGGGGGCACAAACACTGAAGCTTTCTTT; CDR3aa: CASSQTGGTNTEAFF
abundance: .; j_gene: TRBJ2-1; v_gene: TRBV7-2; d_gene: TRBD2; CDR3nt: TGTGCCAGCAGCTTAGGAGCGGGAGCATACAATGAGCAGTTCTTC; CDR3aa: CASSLGAGAYNEQFF
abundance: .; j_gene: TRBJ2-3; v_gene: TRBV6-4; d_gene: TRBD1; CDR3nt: TGTGCCAGCAGTTCGGGACAGGGCAGCACAGATACGCAGTATTTT; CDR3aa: CASSSGQGSTDTQYF
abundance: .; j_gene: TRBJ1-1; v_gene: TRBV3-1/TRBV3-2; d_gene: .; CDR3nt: TGTGCCAGCAGCCAAGATGGGGACGGACAGAACACTGAAGCTTTCTTT; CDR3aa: CASSQDGDGQNTEAFF
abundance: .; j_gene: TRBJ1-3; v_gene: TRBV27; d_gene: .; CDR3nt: TGTGCCAGCAGTTTGCGCAGAGGAAACACCATATATTTT; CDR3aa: CASSLRRGNTIYF
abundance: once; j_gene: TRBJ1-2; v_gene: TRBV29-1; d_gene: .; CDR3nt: TGCAGCGTTACAGGGGGCTACACCTTC; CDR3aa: CSVTGGYTF
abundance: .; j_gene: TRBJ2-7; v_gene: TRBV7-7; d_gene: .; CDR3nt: TGTGCCAGCAGCTTAGCAGGGGGCTCCTACGAGCAGTACTTC; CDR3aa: CASSLAGGSYEQYF
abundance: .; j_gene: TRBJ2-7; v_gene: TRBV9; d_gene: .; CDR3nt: TGTGCCAGCAGCGCCGGACTTACGGGCGAGCAGTACTTC; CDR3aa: CASSAGLTGEQYF
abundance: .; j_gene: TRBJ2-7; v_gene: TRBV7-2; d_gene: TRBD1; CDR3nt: TGTGCCAGCAGCTTATCTAGACAGGGAACCTACGAGCAGTACTTC; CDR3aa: CASSLSRQGTYEQYF
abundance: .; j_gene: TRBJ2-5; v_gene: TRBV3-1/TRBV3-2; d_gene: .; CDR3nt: TGTGCCAGCCGCGGGACTGATAGCGAAGAGACCCAGTACTTC; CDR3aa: CASRGTDSEETQYF
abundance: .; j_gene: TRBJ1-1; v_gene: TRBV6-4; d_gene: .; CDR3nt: TGTGCCAGCAGTGACTCCCAAGAGAACACTGAAGCTTTCTTT; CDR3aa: CASSDSQENTEAFF
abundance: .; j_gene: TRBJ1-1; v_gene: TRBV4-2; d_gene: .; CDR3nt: TGTGCCAGCAGCCACGGGGGCAAGATGAACACTGAAGCTTTCTTT; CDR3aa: CASSHGGKMNTEAFF
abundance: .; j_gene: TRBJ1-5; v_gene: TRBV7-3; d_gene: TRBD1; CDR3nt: TGTGCCAGCAGCTTAGACAGGGGCACCAATCAGCCCCAGCATTTT; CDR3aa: CASSLDRGTNQPQHF
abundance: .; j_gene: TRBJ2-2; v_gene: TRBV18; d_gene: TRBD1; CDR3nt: TGTGCCAGCTCACCAGACAGGGCGTACACCGGGGAGCTGTTTTTT; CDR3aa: CASSPDRAYTGELFF
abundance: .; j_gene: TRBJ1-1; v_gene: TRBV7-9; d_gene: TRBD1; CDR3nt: TGTGCCAGCAGCACTGGACAGGGGGCGTCCGGCACTGAAGCTTTCTTT; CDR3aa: CASSTGQGASGTEAFF
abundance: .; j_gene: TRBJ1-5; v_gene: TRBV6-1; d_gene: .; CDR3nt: TGTGCCAGCAGTGAAATGGGACCGCCGGGGGCCCAGCATTTT; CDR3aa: CASSEMGPPGAQHF
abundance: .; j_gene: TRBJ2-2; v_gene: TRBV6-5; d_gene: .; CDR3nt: TGTGCCAGCAGGACAGAGCTGAACACCGGGGAGCTGTTTTTT; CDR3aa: CASRTELNTGELFF
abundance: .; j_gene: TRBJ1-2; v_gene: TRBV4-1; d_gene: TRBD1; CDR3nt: TGCGCCAGCAGCTATCCGGGACAGGGAGGATATGGCTACACCTTC; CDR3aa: CASSYPGQGGYGYTF
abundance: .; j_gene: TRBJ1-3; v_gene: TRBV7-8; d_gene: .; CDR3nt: TGTGCCAGCAGCTTAGTGCCAGGGGCCACTGGAAACACCATATATTTT; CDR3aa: CASSLVPGATGNTIYF
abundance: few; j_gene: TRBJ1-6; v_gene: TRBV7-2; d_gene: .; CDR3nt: TGTGCCAGCAGCCATCAGGATTCACCCCTCCACTTT; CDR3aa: CASSHQDSPLHF
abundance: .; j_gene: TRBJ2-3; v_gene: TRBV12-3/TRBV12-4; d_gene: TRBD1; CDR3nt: TGTGCCCCAGGGGGCATAAGCACAGATACGCAGTATTTT; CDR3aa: CAPGGISTDTQYF
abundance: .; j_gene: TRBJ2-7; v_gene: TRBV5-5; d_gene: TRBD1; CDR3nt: TGTGCCAGCAGCTACCGACAGGGGGCAAGCTCCTACGAGCAGTACTTC; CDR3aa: CASSYRQGASSYEQYF
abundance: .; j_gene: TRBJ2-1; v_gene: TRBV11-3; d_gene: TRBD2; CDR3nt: TGTGCCAGCAGCCCTACTAGCGGGGGGCGGGATGAGCAGTTCTTC; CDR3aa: CASSPTSGGRDEQFF
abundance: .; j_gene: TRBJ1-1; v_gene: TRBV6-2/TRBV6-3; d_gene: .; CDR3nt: TGTGCCAGCAGTTGGGGACAAAAGAACACTGAAGCTTTCTTT; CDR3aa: CASSWGQKNTEAFF
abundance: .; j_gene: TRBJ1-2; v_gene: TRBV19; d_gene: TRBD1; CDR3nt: TGTGCCAGTAGTGCCGGACAGGGGGATGGCTACACCTTC; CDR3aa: CASSAGQGDGYTF
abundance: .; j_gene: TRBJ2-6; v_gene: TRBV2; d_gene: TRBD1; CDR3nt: TGTGCCAGCAGTAACAGGGGGGCCCCCTCTGGGGCCAACGTCCTGACTTTC; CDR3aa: CASSNRGAPSGANVLTF
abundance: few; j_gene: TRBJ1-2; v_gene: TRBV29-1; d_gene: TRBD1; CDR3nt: TGCAGCGTTGAAGTGCGACAGGGTTACAATGGCTACACCTTC; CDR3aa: CSVEVRQGYNGYTF
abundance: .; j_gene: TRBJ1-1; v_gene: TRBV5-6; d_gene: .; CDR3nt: TGTGCCAGCAGCCTCGAGATGCCCAACACTGAAGCTTTCTTT; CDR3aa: CASSLEMPNTEAFF
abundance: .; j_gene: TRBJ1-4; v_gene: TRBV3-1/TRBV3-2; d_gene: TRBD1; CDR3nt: TGTGCCAGCAGCCAGCCAATCGGGACAGGGGGCGAAAAACTGTTTTTT; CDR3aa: CASSQPIGTGGEKLFF
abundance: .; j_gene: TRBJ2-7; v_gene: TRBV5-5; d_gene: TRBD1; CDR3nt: TGTGCCAGCAGCTCCCCCGGGACAGGGGTATACGAGCAGTACTTC; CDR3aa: CASSSPGTGVYEQYF
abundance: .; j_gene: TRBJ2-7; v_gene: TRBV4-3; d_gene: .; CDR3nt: TGCGCCAGCAGCCAAGGGTCGGGCTACGAGCAGTACTTC; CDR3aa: CASSQGSGYEQYF